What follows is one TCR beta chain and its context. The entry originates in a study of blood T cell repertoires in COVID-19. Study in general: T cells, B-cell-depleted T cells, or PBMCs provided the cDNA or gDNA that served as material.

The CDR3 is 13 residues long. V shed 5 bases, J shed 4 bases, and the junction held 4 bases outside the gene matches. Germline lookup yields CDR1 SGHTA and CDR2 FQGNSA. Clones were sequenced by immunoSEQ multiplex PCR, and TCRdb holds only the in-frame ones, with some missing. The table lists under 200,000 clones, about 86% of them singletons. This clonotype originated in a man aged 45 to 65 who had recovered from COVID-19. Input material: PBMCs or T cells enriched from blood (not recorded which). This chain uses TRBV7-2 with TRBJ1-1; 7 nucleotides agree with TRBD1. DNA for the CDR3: TGTGCCAGCAGCCGAGACAGGGCCACTGAAGCTTTCTTT. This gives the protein CASSRDRATEAFF. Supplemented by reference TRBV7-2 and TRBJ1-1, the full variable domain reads GAGVSQSPSNKVTEKGKDVELRCDPISGHTALYWYRQSLGQGLEFLIYFQGNSAPDKSGLPSDRFSAERTGGSVSTLTIQRTQQEDSAVYLCASSRDRATEAFFGQGTRLTVV.